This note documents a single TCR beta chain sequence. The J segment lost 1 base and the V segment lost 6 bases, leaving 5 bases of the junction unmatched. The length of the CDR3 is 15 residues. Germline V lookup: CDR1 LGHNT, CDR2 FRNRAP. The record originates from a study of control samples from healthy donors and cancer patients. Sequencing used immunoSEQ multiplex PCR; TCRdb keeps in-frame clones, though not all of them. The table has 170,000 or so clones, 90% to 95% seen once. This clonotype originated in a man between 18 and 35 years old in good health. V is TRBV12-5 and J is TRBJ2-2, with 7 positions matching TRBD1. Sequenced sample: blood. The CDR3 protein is CASGYRGENTGELFF. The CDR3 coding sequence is TGTGCTAGTGGCTACAGGGGCGAGAACACCGGGGAGCTGTTTTTT. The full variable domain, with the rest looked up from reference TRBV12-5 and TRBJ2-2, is DARVTQTPRHKVTEMGQEVTMRCQPILGHNTVFWYRQTMMQGLELLAYFRNRAPLDDSGMPKDRFSAEMPDATLATLKIQPSEPRDSAVYFCASGYRGENTGELFFGEGSRLTVL.